Shown below are 20 T cell receptor beta chains from a single sample sequenced in a study of CD8 T cells in ankylosing spondylitis. TCRdb processed the 5' RACE reads anew with MiXCR; each CDR3 protein has one entry. The table records some 130,000 distinct CDR3 sequences, approximately 13% of them present only once. Sequencing was done on a sample of blood, either unsorted or a sorted T cell fraction (not recorded which). All receptors derive from a female donor with ankylosing spondylitis or in good health (not recorded which).

The chain carries TRBV18 and TRBJ2-7; 8 bases map to TRBD2. Germline assignment: CDR1 KGHSH and CDR2 LQKENI. The CDR3 spans 13 residues. J was trimmed by 9 bases and V by 3 bases; bases with no gene match: 7. This CDR3 reads CASSPRRLAWQYF. The CDR3 coding sequence is TGTGCCAGCTCACCTCGCAGACTAGCGTGGCAGTACTTC.

Note on this clonotype: This may be a read error, as it is one base from a much larger clone. The genes are TRBV20-1 and TRBJ2-5; D possibly corresponds to TRBD2 (5 bases). Germline CDR1 reads DFQATT; CDR2 reads SNEGSKA (reference sequence). The CDR3 extends over 14 amino acids. CDR3 protein: CSARDRVGKETKYF. The DNA for the CDR3 is TGCAGTGCTAGAGATCGGGTCGGGAAAGAGACCAAGTACTTC.

This clonotype was counted only a few times. This sequence joins TRBV11-1 and TRBJ1-4; D gene uncertain. Trimming cost V 5 bases and J 4 bases, with 8 bases left between them. Germline V lookup: CDR1 SGHAT, CDR2 FQDESV (reference sequence). The CDR3 runs to 13 residues. The CDR3 protein is CASSLDINEKLFF. The CDR3 DNA sequence: TGTGCCAGCAGCCTTGACATTAATGAAAAACTGTTTTTT.

The V and J genes are TRBV5-6 and TRBJ2-5; no definite D call. Germline V gene lookup returns CDR1 SGHDT and CDR2 YYEEEE. With 0 bases removed from V and 7 bases from J, the gap between germline ends came to 4 bases. The CDR3 runs 11 residues. CDR3 in amino acids: CASSLAGTQYF. The CDR3, as DNA: TGTGCCAGCAGCTTGGCTGGGACCCAGTACTTC.

The rearrangement joins TRBV7-9 to TRBJ2-5; D gene uncertain. Germline V lookup: CDR1 SEHNR, CDR2 FQNEAQ (reference sequence). V shed 4 bases and J shed 4 bases, with 13 bases lying between them. This CDR3 has 14 residues. DNA of the CDR3: TGTGCCAGCAGCTCCTGGACCTTGGCAGAGACCCAGTACTTC. It codes for CASSSWTLAETQYF. The full variable domain, completed using reference TRBV7-9 and TRBJ2-5, is DTGVSQNPRHKITKRGQNVTFRCDPISEHNRLYWYRQTLGQGPEFLTYFQNEAQLEKSRLLSDRFSAERPKGSFSTLEIQRTEQGDSAMYLCASSSWTLAETQYFGPGTRLLVL.

This clonotype came up many times. The genes are TRBV10-3 and TRBJ1-1; TRBD1 agrees at 7 bases. With V trimmed by 11 bases and J by 1 base, 4 bases remained unmatched. CDR1 is ENHRY, CDR2 SYGVKD, per germline. The CDR3 is made up of 12 amino acids. CDR3 amino acids: CAAGQPNTEAFF. The CDR3 bases are TGTGCCGCGGGACAGCCGAACACTGAAGCTTTCTTT.

This clonotype has ten or more counts. This CDR3 reads CASHLGGLSSYNEQFF. In DNA, the CDR3 is TGTGCTAGCCACCTTGGGGGCCTGAGCTCCTACAATGAGCAGTTCTTC. This chain joins TRBV12-5 and TRBJ2-1, with a tentative D call TRBD1 (6 bases). Germline loops: CDR1 LGHNT, CDR2 FRNRAP. This CDR3 region has 16 residues. The V end was cut by 9 bases, the J end by 0 bases, with 18 bases between.

The chain joins TRBV18 to TRBJ2-3; TRBD1 or TRBD2 may be the D gene (5 bases each). V lost 5 bases and J 2 bases, leaving 14 bases between the germline ends. The CDR3 is made up of 15 amino acids. CDR1 and CDR2 from the germline V gene are KGHSH and LQKENI. The CDR3 nucleotides read TGTGCCAGCTCAGATTTGCAGGGAGTCACAGATACGCAGTATTTT. Its protein is CASSDLQGVTDTQYF.

The gene calls are TRBV14 and TRBJ2-3; no reliable D call. CDR3 size: 15 residues. Germline V gene data show CDR1 as SGHDN and CDR2 as FVKESK. V shed 8 bases and J shed 0 bases, with 15 bases lying between them. The CDR3 DNA sequence: TGTGCCAGCGGTGCGGAGACGACTAGCACAGATACGCAGTATTTT. Amino acid sequence: CASGAETTSTDTQYF. Full variable domain (missing parts from reference TRBV14 and TRBJ2-3): EAGVTQFPSHSVIEKGQTVTLRCDPISGHDNLYWYRRVMGKEIKFLLHFVKESKQDESGMPNNRFLAERTGGTYSTLKVQPAELEDSGVYFCASGAETTSTDTQYFGPGTRLTVL.

Many counts were recorded for this clonotype. The chain combines TRBV7-2 with TRBJ1-6, with 7 positions matching TRBD1. J was trimmed by 6 bases and V by 2 bases; bases with no gene match: 7. In germline, CDR1 is SGHTA, CDR2 FQGNSA. This CDR3 contains 16 residues. The DNA of the CDR3 is TGTGCCAGCAGCTTATTAGGGGGCATCAGTAATTCACCCCTCCACTTT. As protein: CASSLLGGISNSPLHF.

The CDR3 loop is CATSDSGPRETQYF. The CDR3 nucleotides are TGTGCCACCAGTGACTCGGGACCAAGGGAGACCCAGTACTTC. The chain combines TRBV24-1 with TRBJ2-5; possibly TRBD1 or TRBD2 for D (5 bases each). Germline assignment: CDR1 KGHDR and CDR2 SFDVKD. The CDR3 runs to 14 residues. Trimming removed 4 bases at V and 5 bases at J, with 13 bases between.

This sequence joins TRBV7-8 and TRBJ1-5; 8 bases align to TRBD1. The CDR3 contains 17 residues. Germline V gives CDR1 SGHVS, CDR2 FQNEAQ. The junction had 14 bases not matched to a gene; V was cut back by 5 bases and J by 5 bases. The CDR3 DNA is TGTGCCAGCAGCCCTCCGTTAAGACAGGGGCCTCATCAGCCCCAGCATTTT. It translates to CASSPPLRQGPHQPQHF.

This clonotype showed up many times. The chain recombines TRBV12-3 or TRBV12-4 with TRBJ1-5, with D hard to call. V lost 1 base, J lost 0 bases, and 10 bases lay in between. This CDR3 is 16 amino acids long. The CDR3 region is CASSLGSENSNQPQHF. Here the CDR3 DNA reads TGTGCCAGCAGTTTAGGGTCAGAAAATAGCAATCAGCCCCAGCATTTT.

J is TRBJ2-5 and V is TRBV6-5; D is unclear. The ends were cut back, 0 bases at V and 1 base at J, with 6 bases in the middle. This CDR3 comprises 14 residues. Germline CDR1 reads MNHEY; CDR2 reads SVGAGI. The CDR3 DNA follows: TGTGCCAGCAGTTACTCGAATGTCCAAGAGACCCAGTACTTC. Amino acids: CASSYSNVQETQYF.

This clonotype showed up just a few times. This chain links TRBV30 with TRBJ2-1, with TRBD2 identical over 8 bases. The CDR3 covers 15 residues. Germline CDR1 reads GTSNPN; CDR2 reads SVGIG (reference sequence). Germline trimming cut 0 bases from V and 3 bases from J; bases unmatched to any gene: 4. DNA for the CDR3: TGTGCCTGGAGTGTAAGGGCGGGGGGCTACAATGAGCAGTTCTTC. Its translation: CAWSVRAGGYNEQFF.

This clonotype was recorded many times. The chain links TRBV20-1 to TRBJ2-5; 7 nucleotides line up with TRBD1. The CDR3 totals 15 residues. CDR1 is DFQATT and CDR2 is SNEGSKA in the germline V gene (reference sequence). J gave up 1 base and V 2 bases, and 7 bases lay outside the gene matches. The CDR3 sequence is CSARKAAGGQETQYF. The CDR3 DNA follows: TGCAGTGCTAGAAAGGCGGCAGGGGGCCAAGAGACCCAGTACTTC.

CDR3 nucleotides: TGCAGTGCCCTGACAGGGGCCTTTAGCAATCAGCCCCAGCATTTT. Its protein is CSALTGAFSNQPQHF. The genes are TRBV20-1 and TRBJ1-5; TRBD1 agrees at 8 bases. There are 15 residues in the CDR3. Germline lookup yields CDR1 DFQATT and CDR2 SNEGSKA (reference sequence). V trimming: 6 bases; J trimming: 0 bases; junction bases outside the gene matches: 7.

The chain has TRBV3-1 and TRBJ2-7, with D perhaps given as TRBD1 or TRBD2 (5 bases each). The CDR3 has 14 amino acids. Per germline, CDR1 LGHDT and CDR2 YNNKEL (reference sequence). V was trimmed by 4 bases and J by 5 bases, leaving 15 bases between them. The CDR3 nucleotides read TGTGCCAGCAGCCCTCATAGCAGGGAGAACGAGCAGTACTTC. Amino acids: CASSPHSRENEQYF.

CDR3: CASSHGGPQAFF. CDR3 bases: TGCGCCAGCAGCCATGGAGGCCCCCAAGCTTTCTTT. The chain employs TRBV4-1 and TRBJ1-1, with D unresolved. The V end was cut by 3 bases, the J end by 9 bases, with 11 bases between. The CDR3 has 12 residues. CDR1 MGHRA and CDR2 YSYEKL come from the germline V gene.

This clonotype was observed a few times. The chain employs TRBV5-4 and TRBJ2-6; unclear D gene. V lost 1 base and J 0 bases, leaving 11 bases between the germline ends. CDR3 length: 17 amino acids. CDR1 is SGHNT, CDR2 YYREEE, per germline (reference sequence). The DNA for the CDR3 is TGTGCCAGCAGCTTGTTGTTGCATGCCTCTGGGGCCAACGTCCTGACTTTC. It is translated as CASSLLLHASGANVLTF.